A single T cell receptor beta chain is shown here with its context. Its antigen is unidentified. This sample was taken from a study of cytomegalovirus exposure and HLA in healthy donors. This CDR3 comprises 17 residues. Per the germline V gene, CDR1 is SEHNR and CDR2 is FQNEAQ (reference sequence). V gave up 3 bases and J gave up 1 base, with 16 bases separating them. Primers included in the PCR were 60 Vbeta and 13 Jbeta primers. The data were produced by immunoSEQ multiplex PCR, yet TCRdb's version contains in-frame clones alone and is incomplete. The sample has more than 80,000 clones; roughly four fifths are singletons. Study-wide results and limits: Compared with the approximately 670-donor mean, an Asian-associated ancestry cluster reportedly had fewer N-insertions, according to a later analysis.

The chain joins TRBV7-9 to TRBJ1-5; D gene unclear. The clonotype comes from a man aged 45-65 years in good health and CMV-seronegative. Specimen: PBMCs. DNA for the CDR3: TGTGCCAGCAGCTTCGACGGCCAAGGAGTAAGCAATCAGCCCCAGCATTTT. It is translated as CASSFDGQGVSNQPQHF.